These T cell receptor beta chains were read from a single sample in a study of blood T cell repertoires in COVID-19. Repertoires were generated with immunoSEQ multiplex PCR, while TCRdb's copy carries only in-frame clones and drops some. In the table there are about 94,000 clones, around 87% of which are singletons. Sequenced sample: peripheral blood. Receptors were obtained from a woman aged 80 or over with acute or convalescent COVID-19. CDR3s leave out the opening cysteine and the closing phenylalanine or tryptophan.

v_call,j_call,cdr3_aa
TRBV6-2/TRBV6-3,TRBJ1-5,ASSYGGGNQPQH
TRBV10-3,TRBJ2-2,ATQRGGSNTGELF
TRBV5-6,TRBJ1-4,ASGEWGLATNEKLF
TRBV19,TRBJ1-2,ASSRGRWGYT
TRBV5-1,TRBJ2-1,ASSLEAGTNEQF
TRBV7-9,TRBJ1-3,ASSLATINRGDTIY
TRBV6-2/TRBV6-3,TRBJ2-2,ASSPSRTSTGELF
TRBV19,TRBJ1-3,ASSDQSGGLAGNTIY
TRBV19,TRBJ2-7,ASSLQVSYEQY
TRBV6-2/TRBV6-3,TRBJ2-3,ASSYLGTATDTQY
TRBV4-2,TRBJ2-3,ASSQLLAAGTDTQY
TRBV3-1/TRBV3-2,TRBJ2-7,ASSQDRSLEQY
TRBV4-1,TRBJ1-6,ASSQEGSPYNSPLH
TRBV5-4,TRBJ1-1,ASSLGTQFEAF
TRBV19,TRBJ2-3,ASSGLSSTDTQY
TRBV28,TRBJ1-5,ASSLGGDLRPQH